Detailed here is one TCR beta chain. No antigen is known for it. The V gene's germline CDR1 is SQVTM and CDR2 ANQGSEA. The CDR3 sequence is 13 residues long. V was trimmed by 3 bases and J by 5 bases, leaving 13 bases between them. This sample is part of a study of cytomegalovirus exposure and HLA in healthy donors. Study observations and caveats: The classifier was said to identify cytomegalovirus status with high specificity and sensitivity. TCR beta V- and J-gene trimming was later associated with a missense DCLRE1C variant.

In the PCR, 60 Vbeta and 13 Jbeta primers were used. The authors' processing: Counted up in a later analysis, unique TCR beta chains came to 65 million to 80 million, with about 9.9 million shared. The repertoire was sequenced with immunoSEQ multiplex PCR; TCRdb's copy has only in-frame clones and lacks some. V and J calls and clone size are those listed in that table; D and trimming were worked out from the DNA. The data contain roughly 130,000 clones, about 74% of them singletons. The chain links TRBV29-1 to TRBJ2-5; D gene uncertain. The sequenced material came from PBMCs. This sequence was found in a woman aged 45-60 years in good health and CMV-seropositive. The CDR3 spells CSVEAITGETQYF. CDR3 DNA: TGCAGCGTTGAGGCGATAACCGGGGAGACCCAGTACTTC.